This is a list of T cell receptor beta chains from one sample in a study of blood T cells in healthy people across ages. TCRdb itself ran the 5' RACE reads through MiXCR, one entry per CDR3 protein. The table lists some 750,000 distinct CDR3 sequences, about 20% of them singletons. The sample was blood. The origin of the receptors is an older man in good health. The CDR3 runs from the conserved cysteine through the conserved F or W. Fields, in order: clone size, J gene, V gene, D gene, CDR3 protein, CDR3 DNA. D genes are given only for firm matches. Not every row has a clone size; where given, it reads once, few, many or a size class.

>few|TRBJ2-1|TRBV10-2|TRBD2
CASCFGLAGFSEQFF
TGCGCCAGCTGCTTCGGACTAGCGGGTTTTAGTGAGCAGTTCTTC
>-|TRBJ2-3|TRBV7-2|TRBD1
CASSTEGAMADTQYF
TGTGCCAGCAGCACAGAGGGGGCAATGGCAGATACGCAGTATTTT
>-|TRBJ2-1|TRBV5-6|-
CTSNPQGKGEQFF
TGTACCAGCAACCCACAGGGTAAGGGTGAGCAGTTCTTC
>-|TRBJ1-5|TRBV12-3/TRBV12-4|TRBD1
CASRRQGPNQPQHF
TGTGCCAGCAGACGACAGGGCCCGAATCAGCCCCAGCATTTT
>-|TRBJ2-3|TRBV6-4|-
CASSDAGERGTQYF
TGTGCCAGCAGTGACGCAGGGGAGAGGGGTACGCAGTATTTT
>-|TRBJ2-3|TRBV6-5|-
CASSQTFTDTQYF
TGTGCCAGCAGCCAGACTTTCACAGATACGCAGTATTTT
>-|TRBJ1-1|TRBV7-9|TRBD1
CASRAGTGLVTEAFF
TGTGCCAGCAGAGCCGGGACAGGGCTCGTCACTGAAGCTTTCTTT
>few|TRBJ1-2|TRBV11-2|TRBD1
CASSAIGQEGYGYTF
TGTGCCAGCAGCGCCATAGGACAGGAAGGCTATGGCTACACCTTC
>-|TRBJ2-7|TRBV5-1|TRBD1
CASSLGGTGVTYEQYF
TGCGCCAGCAGCTTAGGTGGGACAGGGGTCACCTACGAGCAGTACTTC
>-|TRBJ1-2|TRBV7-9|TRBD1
CASSLTTGPYGYTF
TGTGCCAGCAGCTTAACGACAGGGCCCTATGGCTACACCTTC
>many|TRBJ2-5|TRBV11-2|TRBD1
CASSQDREETQYF
TGTGCCAGCAGCCAAGACAGGGAAGAGACCCAGTACTTC
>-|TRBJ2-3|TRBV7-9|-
CASSSPQETSTDTQYF
TGTGCCAGCAGCTCGCCACAGGAGACCAGCACAGATACGCAGTATTTT
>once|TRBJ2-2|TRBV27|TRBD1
CASSLSVWTGPTGELFF
TGTGCCAGCAGTTTATCAGTCTGGACAGGGCCCACCGGGGAGCTGTTTTTT
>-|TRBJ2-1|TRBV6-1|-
CASSVSAISYNEQFF
TGTGCCAGCAGTGTTAGCGCAATCTCCTACAATGAGCAGTTCTTC
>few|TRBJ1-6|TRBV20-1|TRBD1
CSARDGSSDRVYSPLHF
TGCAGTGCTAGAGATGGGTCGTCGGACAGGGTATATTCACCCCTCCACTTT
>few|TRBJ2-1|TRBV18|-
CASSETALGNEQFF
TGTGCCAGCTCCGAGACCGCCCTGGGGAATGAGCAGTTCTTC
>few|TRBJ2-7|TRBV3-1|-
CASSQEGKGPSYEQYF
TGTGCCAGCAGCCAAGAGGGGAAGGGACCTTCCTACGAGCAGTACTTC
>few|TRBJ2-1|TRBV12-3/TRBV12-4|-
CAITRIGTTAYNEQFF
TGTGCCATCACAAGGATAGGGACGACAGCTTACAATGAGCAGTTCTTC
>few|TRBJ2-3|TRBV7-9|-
CASSSRETGHLRTDTQYF
TGTGCCAGCAGCTCTAGGGAAACCGGACACCTACGCACAGATACGCAGTATTTT
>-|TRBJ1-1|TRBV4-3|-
CASSQDRGREAFF
TGCGCCAGCAGCCAAGACCGGGGCCGCGAAGCTTTCTTT
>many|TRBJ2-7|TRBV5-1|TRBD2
CASSLVLAGAYYEQYF
TGCGCCAGCAGCTTGGTTCTAGCGGGGGCATACTACGAGCAGTACTTC
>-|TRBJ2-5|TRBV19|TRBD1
CASSIDRGRGTQYF
TGTGCCAGTAGTATTGACAGGGGGCGTGGGACCCAGTACTTC
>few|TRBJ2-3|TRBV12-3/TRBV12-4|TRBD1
CASRTRGLPSTDTQYF
TGTGCCAGCAGGACAAGGGGGCTTCCTAGCACAGATACGCAGTATTTT
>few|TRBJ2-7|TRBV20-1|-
CSPLDPRSYEQYF
TGCAGTCCCCTCGACCCGAGGTCCTACGAGCAGTACTTC
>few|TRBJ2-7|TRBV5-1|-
CASSPRFESPSQYF
TGCGCCAGCAGCCCCAGGTTTGAGTCGCCGTCGCAGTACTTC
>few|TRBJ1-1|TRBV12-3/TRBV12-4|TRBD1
CASRPGTVPEAFF
TGTGCCAGCAGGCCAGGGACAGTCCCTGAAGCTTTCTTT
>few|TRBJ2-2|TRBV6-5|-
CASSYSGGPVTGELFF
TGTGCCAGCAGTTACTCCGGTGGGCCAGTCACCGGGGAGCTGTTTTTT
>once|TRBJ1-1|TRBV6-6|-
CASRYRGTEAFF
TGTGCCAGCAGATACCGGGGCACTGAAGCTTTCTTT
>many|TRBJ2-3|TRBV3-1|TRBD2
CASSQDHSGRGNTQYF
TGTGCCAGCAGCCAAGATCATAGCGGGAGGGGGAATACGCAGTATTTT
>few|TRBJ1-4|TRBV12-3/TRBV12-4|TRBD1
CASSDRTGREKLFF
TGTGCCAGCAGTGACCGGACAGGACGGGAAAAACTGTTTTTT
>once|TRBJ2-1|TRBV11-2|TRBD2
CASSFSLAVSYNEQFF
TGTGCCAGCAGCTTTTCACTAGCGGTCTCCTACAATGAGCAGTTCTTC
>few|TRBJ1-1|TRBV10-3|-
CAISEAGTTEAFF
TGTGCCATCAGTGAGGCGGGGACCACTGAAGCTTTCTTT
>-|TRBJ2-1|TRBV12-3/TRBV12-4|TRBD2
CASTEGLAGGLSEQFF
TGTGCCAGCACAGAGGGACTAGCGGGAGGGCTGAGTGAGCAGTTCTTC
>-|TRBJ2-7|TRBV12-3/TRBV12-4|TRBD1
CASRAGTGTYEQYF
TGTGCCAGCCGGGCCGGGACAGGGACCTACGAGCAGTACTTC
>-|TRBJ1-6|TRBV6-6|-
CASSYGHQVRNSPLHF
TGTGCCAGCAGTTACGGGCATCAGGTCAGGAATTCACCCCTCCACTTT
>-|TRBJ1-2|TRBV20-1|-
CSARDRVHGGTF
TGCAGTGCTAGAGATCGGGTCCACGGGGGCACCTTC
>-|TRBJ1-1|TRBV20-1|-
CSAPVGVGTEAFF
TGCAGTGCTCCCGTTGGCGTGGGCACTGAAGCTTTCTTT
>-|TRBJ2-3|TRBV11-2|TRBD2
CASSNRLAASTDTQYF
TGTGCCAGCAGCAACCGACTAGCGGCTAGCACAGATACGCAGTATTTT
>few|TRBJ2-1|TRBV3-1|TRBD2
CASSRQTSSNEQFF
TGTGCCAGCAGCCGCCAGACTAGCAGCAATGAGCAGTTCTTC
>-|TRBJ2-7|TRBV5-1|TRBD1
CASSLRQGGDEQYF
TGCGCCAGCAGCTTACGACAGGGGGGAGACGAGCAGTACTTC
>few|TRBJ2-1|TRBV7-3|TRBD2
CASSRLAGNCNEQFF
TGTGCCAGCAGTAGACTAGCGGGAAACTGCAATGAGCAGTTCTTC
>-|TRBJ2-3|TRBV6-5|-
CASSYSIWRDSSTQDTQYF
TGTGCCAGCAGTTACTCTATCTGGCGGGATTCATCCACACAAGATACGCAGTATTTT
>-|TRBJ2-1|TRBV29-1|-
CSVGWTYVEQFF
TGCAGCGTTGGGTGGACATATGTTGAGCAGTTCTTC
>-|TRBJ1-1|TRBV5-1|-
CASSPRGTSLNTEAFF
TGCGCCAGCAGCCCCCGGGGGACAAGCTTGAACACTGAAGCTTTCTTT
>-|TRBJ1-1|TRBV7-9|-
CASSLVFDTGTETEAFF
TGTGCCAGCAGCTTAGTTTTTGATACAGGGACCGAAACTGAAGCTTTCTTT
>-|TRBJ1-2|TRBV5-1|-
CASSPGTQSVSYGYTF
TGCGCCAGCAGCCCGGGGACCCAAAGCGTAAGCTATGGCTACACCTTC
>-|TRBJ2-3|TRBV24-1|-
CATSDLDSTDTQYF
TGTGCCACCAGTGATTTAGATAGCACAGATACGCAGTATTTT
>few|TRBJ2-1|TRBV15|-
CATSRDAVSNEQFF
TGTGCCACCAGCAGAGATGCGGTTTCTAATGAGCAGTTCTTC
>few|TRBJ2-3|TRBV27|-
CASSSATANTDTQYF
TGTGCCAGCAGTTCGGCGACAGCCAACACAGATACGCAGTATTTT
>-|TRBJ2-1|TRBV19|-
CASSRTTNEQFF
TGTGCCAGTAGTAGGACCACCAATGAGCAGTTCTTC
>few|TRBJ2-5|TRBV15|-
CATSRDIRGGKTQYF
TGTGCCACCAGCAGAGATATCAGGGGAGGAAAGACCCAGTACTTC
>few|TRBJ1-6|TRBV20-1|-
CSASGRGHSPLHF
TGCAGTGCTAGTGGAAGGGGACATTCACCCCTCCACTTT
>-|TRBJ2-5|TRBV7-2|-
CASSSDRGLQETQYF
TGTGCCAGCAGCTCCGACAGAGGCCTACAAGAGACCCAGTACTTC
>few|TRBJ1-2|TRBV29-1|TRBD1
CSGTGVDYGYTF
TGCAGCGGGACAGGGGTCGACTATGGCTACACCTTC
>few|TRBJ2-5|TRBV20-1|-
CSAPRGSAQETQYF
TGCAGTGCCCCACGGGGGAGCGCCCAAGAGACCCAGTACTTC
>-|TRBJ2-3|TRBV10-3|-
CAISDFSGDTQYF
TGTGCCATCAGTGACTTCAGCGGGGATACGCAGTATTTT
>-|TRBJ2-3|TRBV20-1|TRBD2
CSAREGSGSRDTQYF
TGCAGTGCTAGAGAGGGTAGCGGGAGCCGAGATACGCAGTATTTT
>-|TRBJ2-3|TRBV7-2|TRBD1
CASSPVGTDRTDTQYF
TGTGCCAGCAGCCCTGTTGGGACAGACCGCACAGATACGCAGTATTTT
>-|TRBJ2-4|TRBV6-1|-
CASSDRGETKNIQYF
TGTGCCAGCAGTGACAGGGGAGAAACCAAAAACATTCAGTACTTC